These T cell receptor beta chains were read from a single sample in a study of T cells in Graves' hyperthyroidism and ophthalmopathy. TCRdb called the multiplex PCR reads again in MiXCR, with one record for every CDR3 protein. Of roughly 360,000 distinct CDR3 sequences detected, roughly 13% appear once; the ten largest clones hold less than 25%. What was sequenced was blood. These receptors were obtained from a man in his thirties or forties with Graves' hyperthyroidism that later progressed to Graves' ophthalmopathy. CDR3s include the opening cysteine and the closing phenylalanine or tryptophan. Each record gives: D gene, clone size, V gene, J gene, CDR3 DNA, CDR3 protein. The D gene is left open where the match is weak. Not every row has a clone size; where given, it reads once, few, many or a size class.

d_call: TRBD1
clone_size: many
v_call: TRBV12-3/TRBV12-4
j_call: TRBJ1-6
cdr3_nt: TGTGCCAGCAGTCCTTTTTGGGACAGAGGCTATAATTCACCCCTCCACTTT
cdr3_aa: CASSPFWDRGYNSPLHF

d_call: .
clone_size: many
v_call: TRBV12-3/TRBV12-4
j_call: TRBJ1-1
cdr3_nt: TGTGCCAGCAGTTTAGAGATATTCGGGCAGCCGAACACTGAAGCTTTCTTT
cdr3_aa: CASSLEIFGQPNTEAFF

d_call: .
clone_size: many
v_call: TRBV7-9
j_call: TRBJ1-1
cdr3_nt: TGTGCCACGACAGGCTCGGTTCCGAACACTGAAGCTTTCTTT
cdr3_aa: CATTGSVPNTEAFF

d_call: .
clone_size: .
v_call: TRBV6-1
j_call: TRBJ2-1
cdr3_nt: TGTGCCAGCAGTTCCAAGCGCGCATCCTACAATGAGCAGTTCTTC
cdr3_aa: CASSSKRASYNEQFF

d_call: .
clone_size: many
v_call: TRBV20-1
j_call: TRBJ1-1
cdr3_nt: TGCAGTGCTAGCCTTAACGGAGGTGCTTTCTTT
cdr3_aa: CSASLNGGAFF

d_call: TRBD1
clone_size: many
v_call: TRBV30
j_call: TRBJ1-1
cdr3_nt: TGTGCCTGGAGGGACAGGGGGACAACTGAAGCTTTCTTT
cdr3_aa: CAWRDRGTTEAFF

d_call: .
clone_size: .
v_call: TRBV6-2/TRBV6-3
j_call: TRBJ1-2
cdr3_nt: TGTGCCAGCAGTTACTCGCCCTATGGCTACACCTTC
cdr3_aa: CASSYSPYGYTF

d_call: TRBD1
clone_size: many
v_call: TRBV2
j_call: TRBJ1-5
cdr3_nt: TGTGCCAGCACAATAAGACAGGGGGAAACTAGCTCGGGGAATCAGCCCCAGCATTTT
cdr3_aa: CASTIRQGETSSGNQPQHF

d_call: .
clone_size: few
v_call: TRBV2
j_call: TRBJ2-1
cdr3_nt: TGTGCCAGCAGTGAGGGGCGGTTAACGGGCAATGAGCAGTTCTTC
cdr3_aa: CASSEGRLTGNEQFF

d_call: .
clone_size: .
v_call: TRBV9
j_call: TRBJ2-2
cdr3_nt: TGTGCCAGCACCCTCGGGAACACCGGGGAGCTGTTTTTT
cdr3_aa: CASTLGNTGELFF

d_call: .
clone_size: few
v_call: TRBV7-2
j_call: TRBJ2-5
cdr3_nt: TGTGCCAGCAGCCCTTGGACAGTCCCCCGGACCCAGTACTTC
cdr3_aa: CASSPWTVPRTQYF

d_call: .
clone_size: many
v_call: TRBV5-1
j_call: TRBJ1-1
cdr3_nt: TGCGCCAGCAGCTTGCCCCACCCCAGACCGTTCATGAACACTGAAGCTTTCTTT
cdr3_aa: CASSLPHPRPFMNTEAFF

d_call: TRBD1
clone_size: few
v_call: TRBV4-1
j_call: TRBJ2-7
cdr3_nt: TGCGCCAGCAGCCAGCCGGGGACAGGGCGCTACGAGCAGTACTTC
cdr3_aa: CASSQPGTGRYEQYF

d_call: .
clone_size: few
v_call: TRBV5-1
j_call: TRBJ1-5
cdr3_nt: TGCGCCAGCAGCTTGGGAGGGGAGTATCAGCCCCAGCATTTT
cdr3_aa: CASSLGGEYQPQHF

d_call: .
clone_size: many
v_call: TRBV20-1
j_call: TRBJ2-7
cdr3_nt: TGCAGTGCTGAGATTTACGGAGACATCTTCTACGAGCAGTACTTC
cdr3_aa: CSAEIYGDIFYEQYF

d_call: .
clone_size: many
v_call: TRBV12-3/TRBV12-4
j_call: TRBJ1-2
cdr3_nt: TGTGCCAGCAGTTGGGGGCCGACCTATGGCTACACCTTC
cdr3_aa: CASSWGPTYGYTF

d_call: .
clone_size: many
v_call: TRBV12-3/TRBV12-4
j_call: TRBJ1-1
cdr3_nt: TGTGCCAGCAGTTTTAGACAGGCGGGAGCTTTCTTT
cdr3_aa: CASSFRQAGAFF

d_call: TRBD1
clone_size: many
v_call: TRBV2
j_call: TRBJ1-1
cdr3_nt: TGTGCCAGCATCCGGGACAGGAACACTGAAGCTTTCTTT
cdr3_aa: CASIRDRNTEAFF

d_call: .
clone_size: many
v_call: TRBV20-1
j_call: TRBJ1-5
cdr3_nt: TGCAGTGCAAATCAGGGGAGCAATCAGCCCCAGCATTTT
cdr3_aa: CSANQGSNQPQHF

d_call: .
clone_size: .
v_call: TRBV5-1
j_call: TRBJ2-7
cdr3_nt: TGCGCCAGCAGCTTGGGGGGGACGAGAGAGCAGTACTTC
cdr3_aa: CASSLGGTREQYF

d_call: TRBD1
clone_size: many
v_call: TRBV20-1
j_call: TRBJ1-1
cdr3_nt: TGCAGTACAGGGGTTAACACTGAAGCTTTCTTT
cdr3_aa: CSTGVNTEAFF

d_call: TRBD1
clone_size: few
v_call: TRBV5-1
j_call: TRBJ1-3
cdr3_nt: TGCGCCAGCAGCTGGACAGGGTACGACACCATATATTTT
cdr3_aa: CASSWTGYDTIYF

d_call: .
clone_size: .
v_call: TRBV28
j_call: TRBJ2-5
cdr3_nt: TGTGCCAGCAGCCAGTTCGGGACAATCAACCAAGAGACCCAGTACTTC
cdr3_aa: CASSQFGTINQETQYF

d_call: TRBD1
clone_size: many
v_call: TRBV20-1
j_call: TRBJ1-1
cdr3_nt: TGCAGTGCGCCGGGACAGTTTTACACTGAAGCTTTCTTT
cdr3_aa: CSAPGQFYTEAFF

d_call: TRBD1
clone_size: many
v_call: TRBV28
j_call: TRBJ2-1
cdr3_nt: TGTGCCAGCAGTCTACAGGGGGTTCGGAATGAGCAGTTCTTC
cdr3_aa: CASSLQGVRNEQFF

d_call: TRBD2
clone_size: many
v_call: TRBV7-2
j_call: TRBJ2-5
cdr3_nt: TGTGCCAGCAGCTTAGTTTTGGGGCGGGGGGCGACCTCGGGGGAGACCCAGTACTTC
cdr3_aa: CASSLVLGRGATSGETQYF

d_call: TRBD1
clone_size: many
v_call: TRBV6-1
j_call: TRBJ2-3
cdr3_nt: TGTGCCAGCCGGACAGGGTGGGCAGATACGCAGTATTTT
cdr3_aa: CASRTGWADTQYF

d_call: .
clone_size: few
v_call: TRBV12-5
j_call: TRBJ2-3
cdr3_nt: TGTGCTAGTGGTTTGGTGGGGGGTCGAGTAGATACGCAGTATTTT
cdr3_aa: CASGLVGGRVDTQYF

d_call: .
clone_size: .
v_call: TRBV20-1
j_call: TRBJ2-5
cdr3_nt: TGCAGTGCTAGAGACTCAGCTGGGTGGGAGACCCAGTACTTC
cdr3_aa: CSARDSAGWETQYF

d_call: .
clone_size: .
v_call: TRBV9
j_call: TRBJ1-3
cdr3_nt: TGTGCCAGCAGCGTAGGTTTTAGGCTAAACTCTGGAAACACCATATATTTT
cdr3_aa: CASSVGFRLNSGNTIYF

d_call: TRBD1
clone_size: many
v_call: TRBV5-1
j_call: TRBJ1-1
cdr3_nt: TGCGCCAGCAGACGGACAGGGTGGACTGAAGCTTTCTTT
cdr3_aa: CASRRTGWTEAFF

d_call: .
clone_size: .
v_call: TRBV19
j_call: TRBJ1-5
cdr3_nt: TGTGCCAGTAAGGGCCTTTTCAGGGTTGAAAGCAATCAGCCCCAGCATTTT
cdr3_aa: CASKGLFRVESNQPQHF

d_call: .
clone_size: many
v_call: TRBV30
j_call: TRBJ1-2
cdr3_nt: TGTGCCTGGAGTGTTGGACAGTCCTATGGCTACACCTTC
cdr3_aa: CAWSVGQSYGYTF

d_call: .
clone_size: many
v_call: TRBV20-1
j_call: TRBJ2-1
cdr3_nt: TGCAGTGCTAGAGGACGGGGCGTAAGCTCCTACAATGAGCAGTTCTTC
cdr3_aa: CSARGRGVSSYNEQFF

d_call: .
clone_size: .
v_call: TRBV4-1
j_call: TRBJ2-1
cdr3_nt: TGCGCCAGCAGCAAAGACGGGACACTACTGACTTCCTACAATGAGCAGTTCTTC
cdr3_aa: CASSKDGTLLTSYNEQFF

d_call: TRBD1
clone_size: .
v_call: TRBV6-1
j_call: TRBJ2-1
cdr3_nt: TGTGCCAGCAGCACCGGGACAGGGGGGAACAATGAGCAGTTCTTC
cdr3_aa: CASSTGTGGNNEQFF

d_call: .
clone_size: many
v_call: TRBV24-1
j_call: TRBJ1-1
cdr3_nt: TGTGCCACCAACTGGGAGTTAGAAGCTTTCTTT
cdr3_aa: CATNWELEAFF

d_call: TRBD1
clone_size: few
v_call: TRBV7-6
j_call: TRBJ2-5
cdr3_nt: TGTGCCAGCAGCTTAGAGAGGGGGCCGCTGGAGACCCAGTACTTC
cdr3_aa: CASSLERGPLETQYF

d_call: .
clone_size: .
v_call: TRBV3-1
j_call: TRBJ2-7
cdr3_nt: TGTGCCAGCAGCACATTGCGGACGGACGCCTACGAGCAGTACTTC
cdr3_aa: CASSTLRTDAYEQYF

d_call: TRBD2
clone_size: few
v_call: TRBV7-9
j_call: TRBJ2-7
cdr3_nt: TGTGCCAGCAGCTTCCCAGCGGGGCGCTCCTACGAGCAGTACTTC
cdr3_aa: CASSFPAGRSYEQYF

d_call: .
clone_size: .
v_call: TRBV3-1
j_call: TRBJ2-1
cdr3_nt: TGTGCCAGCAGCCCCAACAGATACAATGAGCAGTTCTTC
cdr3_aa: CASSPNRYNEQFF

d_call: .
clone_size: many
v_call: TRBV27
j_call: TRBJ1-1
cdr3_nt: TGTGCCAGCAGTTTAAGAGCGACCTTGAACACTGAAGCTTTCTTT
cdr3_aa: CASSLRATLNTEAFF

d_call: .
clone_size: .
v_call: TRBV25-1
j_call: TRBJ2-3
cdr3_nt: TGTGCCAGCAGTGAATTCGGGGGGCAAGCAGATACGCAGTATTTT
cdr3_aa: CASSEFGGQADTQYF

d_call: .
clone_size: many
v_call: TRBV7-8
j_call: TRBJ1-2
cdr3_nt: TGTGCCAGCAGCTTAGAGTCGGGAGTCGGCTATGGCTACACCTTC
cdr3_aa: CASSLESGVGYGYTF

d_call: .
clone_size: few
v_call: TRBV24-1
j_call: TRBJ2-2
cdr3_nt: TGTGCCACCAGTGATCCGCGGACCCAGGGCGCCGGGGAGCTGTTTTTT
cdr3_aa: CATSDPRTQGAGELFF

d_call: .
clone_size: many
v_call: TRBV3-1
j_call: TRBJ2-7
cdr3_nt: TGTGCCAGCAGCCAAGATCGGGCCTCCTACGAGCAGTACTTC
cdr3_aa: CASSQDRASYEQYF

d_call: .
clone_size: .
v_call: TRBV4-2
j_call: TRBJ2-2
cdr3_nt: TGTGCCAGCGGGGAGCTGTTTTTT
cdr3_aa: CASGELFF

d_call: TRBD2
clone_size: few
v_call: TRBV20-1
j_call: TRBJ2-3
cdr3_nt: TGCAGTGCTAGAGGGACTAGCGGGGGGGGAGGTACGCAGTATTTT
cdr3_aa: CSARGTSGGGGTQYF

d_call: .
clone_size: many
v_call: TRBV12-3/TRBV12-4
j_call: TRBJ1-2
cdr3_nt: TGTGCCAGCAGCCCCACGGGGGGGTTGGGTGGCTACACCTTC
cdr3_aa: CASSPTGGLGGYTF

d_call: .
clone_size: many
v_call: TRBV18
j_call: TRBJ1-1
cdr3_nt: TGTGCCAGCTCACCTACACAGGGTTCCCCTGAAGCTTTCTTT
cdr3_aa: CASSPTQGSPEAFF

d_call: TRBD1
clone_size: few
v_call: TRBV18
j_call: TRBJ1-2
cdr3_nt: TGTGCCAGCTCACCATGGGACAGCTATGGCTACACCTTC
cdr3_aa: CASSPWDSYGYTF

d_call: .
clone_size: .
v_call: TRBV4-1
j_call: TRBJ1-6
cdr3_nt: TGCGCCAGCAGCCCCCGGGGGGGGAGTGGCAATTCACCCCTCCACTTT
cdr3_aa: CASSPRGGSGNSPLHF

d_call: .
clone_size: many
v_call: TRBV7-2
j_call: TRBJ1-1
cdr3_nt: TGTGCCAGCAGCACCTCGGGGCCCCGGGGGGCTGAAGCTTTCTTT
cdr3_aa: CASSTSGPRGAEAFF

d_call: .
clone_size: .
v_call: TRBV7-7
j_call: TRBJ2-3
cdr3_nt: TGTGCCAGCAGCCGATCCTCATATCGGGCAGATACGCAGTATTTT
cdr3_aa: CASSRSSYRADTQYF

d_call: .
clone_size: many
v_call: TRBV11-2
j_call: TRBJ2-5
cdr3_nt: TGTGCCAGCAGCTTAGAAGGCATTGGGGGGACCCAGTACTTC
cdr3_aa: CASSLEGIGGTQYF

d_call: .
clone_size: few
v_call: TRBV10-2
j_call: TRBJ1-6
cdr3_nt: TGCGCCAGCACCCCAGGTCAGGGCGTCGGTTCACCCCTCCACTTT
cdr3_aa: CASTPGQGVGSPLHF

d_call: TRBD1
clone_size: few
v_call: TRBV7-9
j_call: TRBJ2-2
cdr3_nt: TGTGCCAGCAGCAGAGGGACAGCGAACACCGGGGAGCTGTTTTTT
cdr3_aa: CASSRGTANTGELFF